The sequence of this T cell receptor beta chain was determined in a study of OX40 agonist ivuxolimab in advanced cancers. There are 16 residues in the CDR3. Germline V gene lookup returns CDR1 SGDLS and CDR2 YYNGEE. V shed 4 bases and J 8 bases; nucleotides not matched to a gene: 11. Only in-frame clones appear in the TCRdb table, and some are missing; sequencing was by immunoSEQ multiplex PCR. The sample has about 82,000 clones; around 88% are singletons. Specimen: CD4+ or CD8+ T cells sorted from blood, collected in a trial of the OX40 agonist ivuxolimab. V usage is TRBV9 and J usage is TRBJ2-1; 11 bases match TRBD2. The TCR was taken from an adult with an advanced solid tumor such as melanoma, head and neck, liver or kidney cancer. The CDR3 reads CASSPGWGLAADEQFF. Written as DNA, the CDR3 is TGTGCCAGCAGCCCTGGATGGGGACTAGCGGCGGATGAGCAGTTCTTC. Together with reference TRBV9 and TRBJ2-1, the CDR3 gives the full variable domain: DSGVTQTPKHLITATGQRVTLRCSPRSGDLSVYWYQQSLDQGLQFLIQYYNGEERAKGNILERFSAQQFPDLHSELNLSSLELGDSALYFCASSPGWGLAADEQFFGPGTRLTVL.